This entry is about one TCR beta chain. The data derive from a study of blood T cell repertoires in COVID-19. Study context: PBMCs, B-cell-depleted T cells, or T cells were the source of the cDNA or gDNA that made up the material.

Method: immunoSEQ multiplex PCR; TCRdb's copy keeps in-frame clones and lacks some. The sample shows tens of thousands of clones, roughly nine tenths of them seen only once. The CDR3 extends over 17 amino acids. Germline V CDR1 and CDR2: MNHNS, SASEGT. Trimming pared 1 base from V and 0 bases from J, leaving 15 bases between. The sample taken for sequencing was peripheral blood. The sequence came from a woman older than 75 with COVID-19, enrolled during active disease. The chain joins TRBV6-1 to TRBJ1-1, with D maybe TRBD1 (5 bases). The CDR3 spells CASSEGGQGLLNTEAFF. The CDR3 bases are TGTGCCAGCAGTGAAGGTGGTCAGGGCCTCCTGAACACTGAAGCTTTCTTT.